This T cell receptor beta chain was recorded in a study of T cell repertoires in cytomegalovirus infection. Study-level background: Public TCR beta signatures marked donors with CMV infection and the matching HLA.

Many counts were recorded for this clonotype. Relative to the germline gene, one junction end is altered; a read error may explain this. This CDR3 is 14 amino acids long. Looked up from germline, CDR1 is DFQATT and CDR2 is SNEGSKA (reference sequence). TCRdb processed the reads anew with MiXCR; each CDR3 protein has one entry. Found here are around 320,000 distinct CDR3 sequences, 9% to 9.5% of them singletons; the top ten hold 4.3%. The V and J genes are TRBV20-1 and TRBJ2-6, with 7 bases identical to TRBD2. Sequences were obtained from PBMCs. The clonotype comes from a human donor in good health (CMV status not recorded). Some clones in this sample may be carry-over from other donors' samples. The CDR3, as DNA: TGCAGCGCTAGAGCGGGGTCTGGGGCCAACGTCCTGACTTTC. It translates to CSARAGSGANVLTF.